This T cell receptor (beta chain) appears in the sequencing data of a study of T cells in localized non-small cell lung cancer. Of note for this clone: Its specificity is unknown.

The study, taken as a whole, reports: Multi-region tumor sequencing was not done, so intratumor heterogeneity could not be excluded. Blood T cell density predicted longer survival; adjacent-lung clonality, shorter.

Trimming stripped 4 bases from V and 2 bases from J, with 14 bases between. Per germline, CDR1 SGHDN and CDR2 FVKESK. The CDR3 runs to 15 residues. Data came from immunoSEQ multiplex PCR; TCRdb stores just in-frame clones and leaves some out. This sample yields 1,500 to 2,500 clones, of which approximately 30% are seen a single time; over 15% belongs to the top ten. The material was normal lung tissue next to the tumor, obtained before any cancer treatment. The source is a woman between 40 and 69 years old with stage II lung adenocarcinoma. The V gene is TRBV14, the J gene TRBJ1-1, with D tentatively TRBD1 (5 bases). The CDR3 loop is CASSPRGVLNTEAFF. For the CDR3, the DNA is TGTGCCAGCAGCCCGAGAGGGGTTCTTAACACTGAAGCTTTCTTT.